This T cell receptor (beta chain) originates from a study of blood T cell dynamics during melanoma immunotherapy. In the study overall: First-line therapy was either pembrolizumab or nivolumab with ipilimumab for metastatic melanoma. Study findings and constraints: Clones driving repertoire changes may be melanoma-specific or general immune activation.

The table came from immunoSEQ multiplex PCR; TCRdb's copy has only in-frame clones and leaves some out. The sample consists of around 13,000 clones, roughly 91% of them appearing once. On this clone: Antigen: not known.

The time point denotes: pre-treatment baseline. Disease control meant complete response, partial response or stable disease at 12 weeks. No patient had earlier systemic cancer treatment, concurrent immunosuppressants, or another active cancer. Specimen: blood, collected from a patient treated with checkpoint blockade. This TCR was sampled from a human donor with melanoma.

CDR3 sequence (DNA): TGTGCCAGCAGTCCCGACAGGTCCCCCTACGAGCAGTACTTC. Translating gives CASSPDRSPYEQYF. The rearrangement links TRBV6-5 to TRBJ2-7, with D perhaps matching TRBD1 (6 bases). The CDR3 contains 14 residues. V shed 5 bases and J shed 2 bases, with 13 bases lying between them. Germline CDR1 MNHEY, CDR2 SVGAGI.